This T cell receptor beta chain was obtained from a study of shared clonotypes between healthy human individuals. General study results and limits: The four-donor shared clonotypes exceeded non-shared clonotypes in generation probability, with non-shared ones scoring lower.

V was clipped by 4 bases and J by 5 bases; unmatched bases: 7. Germline CDR1 SNHLY, CDR2 FYNNEI. The CDR3 totals 15 residues. For this clone: What it binds is unknown.

Using immunoSEQ multiplex PCR, the repertoire was profiled, and TCRdb retains in-frame clones only, with some absent. The sample lists a few million clones; approximately 96% were seen once. This sequence was found in a man between 18 and 35 years old in good health. What was sequenced was naive CD4+ T cells sorted from blood. Documented subset: CD45RA+ positively selected. The chain couples TRBV2 to TRBJ2-2, with 7 nucleotides matching TRBD1. CDR3 DNA: TGTGCCAGCAGTGTAGAGACAGGGCCTACCGGGGAGCTGTTTTTT. It is translated as CASSVETGPTGELFF.